A single sample gave rise to the 27 T cell receptor beta chains below, sequenced in a study of control samples from healthy donors and cancer patients. Assay used: immunoSEQ multiplex PCR; TCRdb lists only in-frame clones, some missing. The sample records approximately 60,000 clones, 85% being singletons. Sample: blood. Receptors were obtained from a middle-aged man in good health.

This clone was recorded a few times. V gene TRBV9 combines with J gene TRBJ2-1; 9 bases fit TRBD2. Trimming removed 0 bases from V and 6 bases from J; junction bases left unmatched: 7. Germline assignment: CDR1 SGDLS and CDR2 YYNGEE. The CDR3 sequence is 16 residues long. CDR3 sequence reads: CASSVGGSGSFNEQFF. The CDR3 DNA sequence: TGTGCCAGCAGCGTAGGGGGTAGCGGGAGCTTCAATGAGCAGTTCTTC. The complete variable domain, with remaining parts taken from reference TRBV9 and TRBJ2-1, reads DSGVTQTPKHLITATGQRVTLRCSPRSGDLSVYWYQQSLDQGLQFLIQYYNGEERAKGNILERFSAQQFPDLHSELNLSSLELGDSALYFCASSVGGSGSFNEQFFGPGTRLTVL.

The V call is TRBV5-1, the J call TRBJ2-3; 9 bases line up with TRBD1. After removal of 4 bases from V and 4 bases from J, the junction contained 10 bases not matched to a gene. CDR3 length: 16 residues. In germline, CDR1 is SGHRS, CDR2 YFSETQ. The CDR3 DNA is TGCGCCAGCAGCCTAGGACAGGGGAGAGGATCAGATACGCAGTATTTT. Translated: CASSLGQGRGSDTQYF.

The genes are TRBV7-8 and TRBJ2-1; TRBD2 matches 8 bases. The CDR3 runs 15 residues. From germline, CDR1 is SGHVS and CDR2 FQNEAQ. The trim removed 5 bases at V and 4 bases at J, leaving 7 bases unmatched. This chain's CDR3 is CASSPYSGIYNEQFF. CDR3 in DNA: TGTGCCAGCAGCCCGTATAGCGGGATATACAATGAGCAGTTCTTC.

V gene TRBV7-2 combines with J gene TRBJ2-2; no clear D. The CDR3 sequence is 12 residues long. V lost 5 bases, J lost 7 bases, and 8 bases lay in between. The germline V gene has CDR1 SGHTA and CDR2 FQGNSA. The chain's CDR3 is CASSVQYGELFF. In nucleotides, the CDR3 is TGTGCCAGCAGCGTCCAGTACGGGGAGCTGTTTTTT.

The chain uses TRBV28 and TRBJ1-3, with D hard to call. This CDR3 region has 15 residues. The V end lost 6 bases, the J end lost 1 base, and 13 bases lay between the germline ends. Germline V gene sequence: CDR1 MDHEN, CDR2 SYDVKM. CDR3 loop: CASSGVDHSGNTIYF. CDR3 sequence (DNA): TGTGCCAGCAGCGGAGTGGACCATTCTGGAAACACCATATATTTT.

The chain combines TRBV3-1 (or the pseudogene TRBV3-2) with TRBJ2-6; maybe TRBD2 (5 bases). CDR1 LGHDT and CDR2 YNNKEL come from the germline V gene (reference sequence). V lost 0 bases and J lost 1, with 10 bases in between. The CDR3 sequence is 17 residues long. CDR3 sequence: CASSQDLRGSGANVLTF. The CDR3 DNA reads TGTGCCAGCAGCCAAGATTTACGGGGATCTGGGGCCAACGTCCTGACTTTC.

This chain uses TRBV28 with TRBJ2-6, with D unresolved. The CDR3 consists of 17 residues. V was clipped by 3 bases and J by 1 base, with 13 bases between them. Per germline, CDR1 MDHEN and CDR2 SYDVKM. As DNA, the CDR3 is TGTGCCAGCAGTTTTAGAACCCCCGGATCTGGGGCCAACGTCCTGACTTTC. Translated: CASSFRTPGSGANVLTF.

This clone was recorded only once. The rearrangement links TRBV7-8 to TRBJ1-2; tentatively, D is TRBD1 (5 bases). Trimming pared 5 bases from V and 4 bases from J, leaving 17 bases between. The CDR3 is 15 amino acids. Germline-derived CDR1 and CDR2 are SGHVS and FQNEAQ. This CDR3 is CASSTRDGNGYGYTF. As DNA, the CDR3 is TGTGCCAGCAGCACCCGGGACGGTAATGGCTATGGCTACACCTTC.

The chain joins TRBV2 to TRBJ2-3, with D tentatively TRBD2 (6 bases). The germline V gene has CDR1 SNHLY and CDR2 FYNNEI. The CDR3 extends over 15 amino acids. Trimming stripped 7 bases from V and 5 bases from J, with 19 bases between. CDR3 amino acids: CASNLPAGRQDTQYF. DNA of the CDR3: TGTGCCAGCAACCTACCCGCGGGGAGGCAAGATACGCAGTATTTT.

V gene TRBV21-1 combines with J gene TRBJ1-6; TRBD1 is the table's D call and was not checked against the DNA. TRBV21-1 corresponds to a pseudogene. This CDR3 comprises 13 residues. This CDR3 reads CASSSRQGAYGRF. Here the CDR3 DNA reads TGTGCCAGCAGCTCGCGACAGGGGGCATATGGACGCTTT.

The V call is TRBV2, the J call TRBJ1-6; unclear D gene. This CDR3 is built from 16 residues. Trimming pared 2 bases from V and 4 bases from J, leaving 12 bases between. Germline V gene sequence: CDR1 SNHLY, CDR2 FYNNEI. CDR3 DNA: TGTGCCAGCAGTGAAAACAGAGATACGTATAATTCACCCCTCCACTTT. This translates into CASSENRDTYNSPLHF.

V and J are TRBV11-2 and TRBJ1-1; possibly TRBD1 for D (5 bases). This CDR3 is 13 amino acids long. Germline-derived CDR1 and CDR2 are SGHAT and FQNNGV. The V end was cut by 5 bases, the J end by 5 bases, with 12 bases between. CDR3 in amino acids: CASSQLGGTEAFF. The CDR3 bases are TGTGCCAGCAGCCAGCTGGGGGGGACTGAAGCTTTCTTT.

The gene calls are TRBV5-4 and TRBJ2-5; D call uncertain. CDR1 SGHNT and CDR2 YYREEE come from the germline V gene (reference sequence). The CDR3 runs 12 residues. V was shortened by 1 base and J by 5 bases, with 6 bases between the two germline ends. CDR3 nucleotide sequence: TGTGCCAGCAGCTTGTCAGGCGAGACCCAGTACTTC. It codes for CASSLSGETQYF. The full variable domain, in which reference TRBV5-4 and TRBJ2-5 provide the parts outside the CDR3, is ETGVTQSPTHLIKTRGQQVTLRCSSQSGHNTVSWYQQALGQGPQFIFQYYREEENGRGNFPPRFSGLQFPNYSSELNVNALELDDSALYLCASSLSGETQYFGPGTRLLVL.

J is TRBJ2-1 and V is TRBV27; no clear D. Germline CDR1 MNHEY, CDR2 SMNVEV (reference sequence). V lost 4 bases to trimming and J lost 3 bases, with 19 bases between them. The CDR3 consists of 17 residues. The CDR3 DNA sequence: TGTGCCAGCAGTTCGACCCCTACCGCTAACTTCTACAATGAGCAGTTCTTC. Its translation is CASSSTPTANFYNEQFF.

This sequence joins TRBV6-5 and TRBJ2-7; D may be TRBD2 (6 bases). The CDR3 is 12 amino acids. CDR1 is MNHEY and CDR2 is SVGAGI in the germline V gene. Deletions cut 8 bases from V and 3 bases from J, with 11 bases between. This CDR3 is CASLSGGYEQYF. CDR3 coding DNA: TGTGCCAGCTTATCCGGGGGCTACGAGCAGTACTTC.

The table lists this clone with a count of one. J is TRBJ2-7 and V is TRBV5-6; TRBD2 aligns across 12 bases. Germline V gives CDR1 SGHDT, CDR2 YYEEEE. The CDR3 runs 13 residues. The trim removed 2 bases at V and 13 bases at J, leaving 7 bases unmatched. The CDR3 bases are TGTGCCAGCAGCTTTAGACTAGCGGGGGCCCATTACTTC. This encodes CASSFRLAGAHYF.

The CDR3 nucleotides are TGTGCCAGCTCAAGTTCCGGCAGCGACTATGGCTACACCTTC. It codes for CASSSSGSDYGYTF. The J gene is TRBJ1-2, the V gene TRBV6-5; D not certain. The CDR3 runs 14 residues. Germline V gene lookup returns CDR1 MNHEY and CDR2 SVGAGI. Between the trimmed V and J ends, which lost 8 bases and 3 bases, there was a span of 16 bases.

This clone occurred a few times. J is TRBJ2-7 and V is TRBV24-1; a possible D gene is TRBD2 (6 bases). V lost 2 bases to trimming and J lost 2 bases, with 21 bases between them. The CDR3 consists of 18 residues. From germline, CDR1 is KGHDR and CDR2 SFDVKD. The DNA of the CDR3 is TGTGCCACCAGTGATTCAACCCGGGGGTTAGCGAGCCCCTACGAGCAGTACTTC. It is translated as CATSDSTRGLASPYEQYF.

V gene TRBV28 combines with J gene TRBJ1-5; TRBD1 might be the D (6 bases). CDR1 and CDR2 (germline): MDHEN, SYDVKM. This CDR3 has 14 amino acids. V lost 2 bases, J lost 6 bases, and 11 bases lay in between. The CDR3 spells CASSLQQGSQPQHF. The CDR3 DNA reads TGTGCCAGCAGTTTACAGCAGGGGTCTCAGCCCCAGCATTTT.

The V and J genes are TRBV19 and TRBJ1-4; 9 bases line up with TRBD1. The V segment lost 6 bases and the J segment 6 bases; nucleotides outside the gene matches: 5. From germline, CDR1 is LNHDA and CDR2 SQIVND (reference sequence). The CDR3 loop spans 14 amino acids. The CDR3 DNA follows: TGTGCCAGTAGGAACCGGGACAGGGATGAAAAACTGTTTTTT. Amino acid sequence: CASRNRDRDEKLFF.

The V and J genes are TRBV7-8 and TRBJ2-7; TRBD1 might be the D (5 bases). Trimming cost V 1 base and J 6 bases, with 16 bases left between them. Germline V gene data show CDR1 as SGHVS and CDR2 as FQNEAQ. The CDR3 is made up of 15 amino acids. Here the CDR3 reads CASSLGVRESSEQYF. The CDR3 coding sequence is TGTGCCAGCAGCTTAGGAGTCAGGGAAAGTTCCGAGCAGTACTTC.

The rearrangement links TRBV6-2 or TRBV6-3 to TRBJ2-5; 9 nucleotides match TRBD2. V shed 0 bases and J 5 bases; nucleotides not matched to a gene: 16. This CDR3 contains 19 residues. CDR1 is MNHEY, CDR2 SVGEGT, per germline. The CDR3 sequence is CASSYSTSGSSGEAETQYF. CDR3 nucleotide sequence: TGTGCCAGCAGTTACTCAACTAGCGGGTCCTCCGGGGAAGCTGAGACCCAGTACTTC.

The gene calls are TRBV28 and TRBJ1-3; no definite D call. CDR1 is MDHEN, CDR2 SYDVKM, per germline. The CDR3 length is 15 residues. The V end lost 1 base, the J end lost 3 bases, and 10 bases lay between the germline ends. The CDR3 reads CASSLSAGLGNTIYF. The CDR3 DNA is TGTGCCAGCAGTTTATCGGCGGGCCTTGGAAACACCATATATTTT. The variable domain in full, completed from reference TRBV28 and TRBJ1-3, reads DVKVTQSSRYLVKRTGEKVFLECVQDMDHENMFWYRQDPGLGLRLIYFSYDVKMKEKGDIPEGYSVSREKKERFSLILESASTNQTSMYLCASSLSAGLGNTIYFGEGSWLTVV.

The rearrangement uses TRBV19 and TRBJ2-2; D is uncertain. The CDR3 runs to 15 residues. Trimming left V 7 bases short and J 3 bases short, with 15 bases between. The V gene's germline CDR1 is LNHDA and CDR2 SQIVND (reference sequence). The CDR3, as DNA: TGTGCCAGTATGTATCAGCTCTCGGACACCGGGGAGCTGTTTTTT. It encodes CASMYQLSDTGELFF.

This chain connects TRBV7-6 to TRBJ2-1; 9 bases fit TRBD2. CDR1 SGHVS and CDR2 FNYEAQ come from the germline V gene. V lost 1 base and J lost 10; bases outside the gene matches: 26. The CDR3 runs to 21 residues. As DNA, the CDR3 is TGTGCCAGCAGCTTAGGGGCTGTTGGGACCCCGTTAGCGGGGGTATCTGGGGAGCAGTTCTTC. Amino acids: CASSLGAVGTPLAGVSGEQFF.

The V and J genes are TRBV4-3 and TRBJ2-3; 7 nucleotides agree with TRBD2. CDR3 size: 15 residues. Germline CDR1 is LGHNA and CDR2 is YSLEER. V lost 1 base to trimming and J lost 4 bases; unmatched junction nucleotides: 5. CDR3 nucleotides: TGCGCCAGCAGCCAAGGGCAGCGGGGATCAGATACGCAGTATTTT. It yields the protein CASSQGQRGSDTQYF.

The rearrangement links TRBV12-5 to TRBJ2-3; possibly TRBD1 for D (5 bases). This CDR3 has 15 residues. CDR1 and CDR2 (germline): LGHNT, FRNRAP. Between the trimmed V and J ends, which lost 1 base and 2 bases, there was a span of 10 bases. This CDR3 is CASGLDTRDTDTQYF. The CDR3 bases are TGTGCTAGTGGTTTGGATACCAGGGACACAGATACGCAGTATTTT.